This T cell receptor beta chain was retrieved from a study of OX40 agonist ivuxolimab in advanced cancers. Study overall: Hepatocellular carcinoma, melanoma, renal cell or head and neck cancer was diagnosed in the dose-escalation patients. Study outcomes and limitations: More expanded clones were seen, on average, in CD8+ T cells than in CD4+. Specificity for antigen went undetermined in the expanded peripheral T cells. At 0.1 to 3.0 mg/kg, clonal expansion of CD4+ and CD8+ blood T cells had occurred by week 6.

Here immunoSEQ multiplex PCR was the method, and the copy in TCRdb shows in-frame clones only, minus some. The sample has about 80,000 clones; 84% are singletons. This clone was recorded a few times. What it recognizes is unknown. The CDR3 is made up of 13 amino acids. Per the germline V gene, CDR1 is LNHDA and CDR2 is SQIVND (reference sequence). Trimming shortened V by 10 bases and J by 4 bases, and 16 bases separated the two germline ends. Material: CD4+ or CD8+ T cells sorted from blood, obtained in a trial of the OX40 agonist ivuxolimab. This chain uses TRBV19 with TRBJ1-1; D is unresolved. The receptor's source is an adult with an advanced solid tumor such as melanoma, head and neck, liver or kidney cancer. The CDR3, as DNA: TGTGCCACGGGAAATTCTGGTGTCACTGAAGCTTTCTTT. Its translation is CATGNSGVTEAFF.